What follows describes a single TCR beta chain. Its antigen is undetermined. The study left out patients who had uncontrolled infection, other autoimmune disease, pregnancy or lactation. Clinical symptoms, serum thyroxine, TRAb, thyroid ultrasound and orbital computed tomography established diagnosis. V lost 1 base, J lost 3 bases, and 8 bases lay in between. Germline assignment: CDR1 SGHNT and CDR2 YYREEE (reference sequence). This CDR3 has 15 residues. These data belong to a study of T cells in Graves' hyperthyroidism and ophthalmopathy. The source material, RNA transcripts, was used to amplify TCR beta CDR3 regions. Using the HTBI primer set, a first-round RT-PCR was run on the TCR CDR3. TCRdb passed the multiplex PCR reads through MiXCR, listing each CDR3 protein once. The sample carries a few hundred thousand distinct CDR3 sequences, 14% recorded once. Findings of the study overall: The model made its ophthalmopathy prediction, and onset followed a median approximately 6 months later.

This clonotype originated in a middle-aged woman with Graves' hyperthyroidism. The sample consisted of blood. The rearrangement uses TRBV5-4 and TRBJ1-6, with D perhaps TRBD1 (6 bases). The CDR3 loop reads CASSLWTDYNSPLHF. As DNA, the CDR3 is TGTGCCAGCAGCTTGTGGACAGACTATAATTCACCCCTCCACTTT. The full variable domain, in which reference TRBV5-4 and TRBJ1-6 provide the parts outside the CDR3, is ETGVTQSPTHLIKTRGQQVTLRCSSQSGHNTVSWYQQALGQGPQFIFQYYREEENGRGNFPPRFSGLQFPNYSSELNVNALELDDSALYLCASSLWTDYNSPLHFGNGTRLTVT.